Listed below are T cell receptor beta chains from one sample, sequenced in a study of Graves' ophthalmopathy and Graves' hyperthyroidism. Via MiXCR, TCRdb re-called the multiplex PCR reads, giving one row per CDR3 protein. The data hold hundreds of thousands of distinct CDR3 sequences, with more than 40% observed a single time. Sequenced material: peripheral blood. Every receptor here comes from an adult man with Graves' ophthalmopathy. CDR3s include the opening cysteine and the closing phenylalanine or tryptophan. A D gene is named only where the DNA matches it firmly. Clone size appears in some rows only: once, few, many, or a class for an expanded clone.

13 TRBJ1-1 TRBD1 TRBV5-6 many CASSLNTGDEAFF TGTGCCAGCAGCTTAAATACAGGGGACGAAGCTTTCTTT
17 TRBJ2-6 . TRBV2 few CASSPPVGQTGANVLTF TGTGCCAGCTCACCACCAGTGGGGCAGACTGGGGCCAACGTCCTGACTTTC
13 TRBJ1-5 . TRBV12-3/TRBV12-4 many CASSPDPNQPQHF TGTGCCAGCAGTCCTGACCCGAATCAGCCCCAGCATTTT
14 TRBJ1-1 TRBD1 TRBV10-3 . CASSLRTGGAVAFF TGTGCCAGCAGTCTAAGGACAGGGGGGGCTGTAGCTTTCTTT
12 TRBJ1-1 . TRBV10-3 . CAISARQGSAFF TGTGCCATCAGTGCTAGGCAGGGGAGCGCTTTCTTT
14 TRBJ1-5 . TRBV9 many CASSVAGGNQPQHF TGTGCCAGCAGCGTAGCAGGGGGCAATCAGCCCCAGCATTTT
15 TRBJ1-2 . TRBV11-1 . CASSLVGVGVGGYTF TGTGCCAGCAGCTTAGTTGGGGTGGGAGTTGGTGGCTACACCTTC
13 TRBJ2-7 . TRBV29-1 many CSVRQQSSYEQYF TGCAGCGTTCGACAGCAGAGCTCCTACGAGCAGTACTTC
15 TRBJ2-7 TRBD2 TRBV5-5 . CASSPTLADYYEQYF TGCGCCAGCAGCCCCACTCTAGCGGATTACTACGAGCAGTACTTC
12 TRBJ2-7 . TRBV20-1 many CSATRRQNEQYF TGCAGTGCGACCCGGAGGCAGAACGAGCAGTACTTC
12 TRBJ1-2 . TRBV6-6 many CASSYASEGYTF TGTGCCAGCAGTTACGCGTCAGAAGGCTACACCTTC
14 TRBJ2-7 . TRBV5-1 once CASSPSTGPYEQYF TGCGCCAGCAGCCCATCGACAGGACCCTACGAGCAGTACTTC
18 TRBJ2-2 TRBD2 TRBV19 . CASSDSGTSGYPTAELFF TGTGCCAGTAGCGATTCCGGGACTAGCGGGTACCCGACTGCGGAGCTGTTTTTT
19 TRBJ2-7 TRBD2 TRBV5-1 . CASSPKPITGTSVESEQYF TGCGCCAGCAGCCCAAAACCGATTACAGGGACTAGCGTTGAATCCGAGCAGTACTTC
13 TRBJ2-5 . TRBV5-8 many CASSLDPEETQYF TGTGCCAGCAGCTTGGACCCCGAAGAGACCCAGTACTTC
15 TRBJ1-3 . TRBV5-1 few CASSPVDISGNTIYF TGCGCCAGCAGCCCAGTTGACATCTCCGGAAACACCATATATTTT
17 TRBJ1-2 TRBD1 TRBV29-1 many CSVDIGARIQGALGYTF TGCAGCGTTGACATCGGGGCCCGGATACAGGGGGCCCTTGGCTACACCTTC
15 TRBJ1-4 . TRBV5-1 . CASSIQGANTEKLFF TGCGCCAGCAGCATTCAAGGGGCGAACACTGAAAAACTGTTTTTT
14 TRBJ2-6 . TRBV7-2 . CASTQGTGANVLTF TGTGCCAGCACCCAAGGAACAGGGGCCAACGTCCTGACTTTC
13 TRBJ1-2 TRBD1 TRBV24-1 . CATSLGQGRGYTF TGTGCCACCAGTTTGGGACAGGGGAGAGGCTACACCTTC
14 TRBJ1-1 . TRBV29-1 . CSAQVGTFNTEASF TGCAGCGCACAAGTCGGGACTTTTAACACTGAAGCTTCCTTT
15 TRBJ1-4 TRBD1 TRBV27 once CASSGQEGNNEKLFF TGTGCCAGCTCAGGACAGGAGGGGAATAATGAAAAACTGTTTTTT
12 TRBJ1-3 . TRBV7-9 . CASSGQQNTIYF TGTGCCAGCAGTGGACAGCAGAACACCATATATTTT
16 TRBJ2-7 TRBD2 TRBV7-9 . CASSLAGGPYLNEQYF TGTGCCAGCAGTCTAGCGGGGGGCCCCTACTTAAACGAGCAGTACTTC
15 TRBJ2-5 TRBD1 TRBV7-2 . CASSLLGGEMGTQYF TGTGCCAGCAGCTTATTAGGGGGCGAAATGGGGACCCAGTACTTC
15 TRBJ2-7 . TRBV2 many CASRLLTGRSYEQYF TGTGCCAGCAGGCTACTGACGGGACGCTCCTACGAGCAGTACTTC
15 TRBJ1-1 TRBD1 TRBV9 . CASSQGGGMNTEAFF TGCGCCAGCAGCCAAGGAGGGGGCATGAACACTGAAGCTTTCTTT